One sample yielded the 17 T cell receptor beta chains listed below, sequenced in a study of cytomegalovirus exposure and HLA in healthy donors. PCR employed 60 Vbeta and 13 Jbeta primers. Using immunoSEQ multiplex PCR, the repertoire was profiled, and TCRdb retains in-frame clones only, with some absent. Its listing shows roughly 190,000 clones. Sequencing was performed on PBMCs. The receptors originated from a man younger than 40 in good health and CMV-seronegative.

The chain has TRBV5-6 and TRBJ2-7, with D unclear. Per germline, CDR1 SGHDT and CDR2 YYEEEE. The CDR3 totals 14 residues. Trimming pared 0 bases from V and 5 bases from J, leaving 12 bases between. The CDR3 spells CASSLVSVPHEQYF. The CDR3, as DNA: TGTGCCAGCAGCTTGGTGTCAGTTCCTCACGAGCAGTACTTC.

In DNA form, the CDR3 reads TGTGCCAGCAGTTTATCCAGGGGAAGCTATGGCTACACCTTC. This codes for CASSLSRGSYGYTF. The chain links TRBV27 to TRBJ1-2, with a weak D call TRBD1 (6 bases). The ends were cut back, 0 bases at V and 4 bases at J, with 9 bases in the middle. From germline, CDR1 is MNHEY and CDR2 SMNVEV (reference sequence). The CDR3 length is 14 residues.

The rearrangement links TRBV19 to TRBJ1-5; a weak D match, TRBD1 (5 bases). The CDR3 runs 18 residues. Germline V lookup: CDR1 LNHDA, CDR2 SQIVND (reference sequence). With 1 base removed from V and 0 bases from J, the gap between germline ends came to 16 bases. The CDR3 region is CASSIAQPGRYSNQPQHF. CDR3 coding DNA: TGTGCCAGTAGTATAGCCCAGCCAGGGCGTTATAGCAATCAGCCCCAGCATTTT.

The chain combines TRBV4-1 with TRBJ2-1, with D hard to call. The V and J ends lost 1 base and 6 bases respectively, with 16 bases between them. The CDR3 contains 16 residues. Germline V gives CDR1 MGHRA, CDR2 YSYEKL. The CDR3 sequence is CASSQGPSIQPNEQFF. CDR3 nucleotides: TGCGCCAGCAGCCAAGGGCCTAGTATCCAACCCAATGAGCAGTTCTTC.

CDR3 sequence (DNA): TGTGCCAGCAGCTTTCGGACTAGCGCCTTCCAAGAGACCCAGTACTTC. Translation: CASSFRTSAFQETQYF. V usage is TRBV5-8 and J usage is TRBJ2-5; 9 bases fit TRBD2. The CDR3 loop spans 16 amino acids. Trimming removed 2 bases from V and 1 base from J; junction bases left unmatched: 6. Germline loops: CDR1 SGHTS, CDR2 YDEGEE.

J is TRBJ2-3 and V is TRBV5-4; 9 bases map to TRBD1. CDR3 length equals 14 residues. After removal of 9 bases from V and 4 bases from J, the junction contained 9 bases not matched to a gene. The germline CDR1 and CDR2 sequences are SGHNT and YYREEE (reference sequence). DNA for the CDR3: TGTGCCACAGAGGGACAGGGAGACGCAGATACGCAGTATTTT. Its protein product is CATEGQGDADTQYF.

This chain joins TRBV28 and TRBJ2-2; TRBD1 agrees at 12 bases. The trim removed 10 bases at V and 7 bases at J, leaving 10 bases unmatched. The CDR3 consists of 15 residues. Germline-derived CDR1 and CDR2 are MDHEN and SYDVKM. This chain's CDR3 is CATYRDRGQYGELFF. CDR3 nucleotides: TGTGCCACCTACCGGGACAGGGGGCAATACGGGGAGCTGTTTTTT.

This chain connects TRBV29-1 to TRBJ1-5, with 7 bases fitting TRBD1. Germline CDR1 reads SQVTM; CDR2 reads ANQGSEA. This CDR3 contains 13 residues. Unmatched junction bases numbered 2, after V lost 4 bases and J lost 2 bases. As DNA, the CDR3 is TGCAGCGTTGTCACAGGGGGCAATCAGCCCCAGCATTTT. Translation gives CSVVTGGNQPQHF.

V is TRBV15 and J is TRBJ1-2, with 8 nucleotides matching TRBD1. V shed 0 bases, J shed 8 bases, and the junction held 8 bases outside the gene matches. This CDR3 has 15 residues. Germline V gene data show CDR1 as LNHNV and CDR2 as YYDKDF (reference sequence). Here the CDR3 reads CATSRDSDRVRGYTF. CDR3 nucleotide sequence: TGTGCCACCAGCAGAGATTCGGACAGGGTGCGCGGCTACACCTTC.

The chain uses TRBV5-5 and TRBJ2-1; D is undetermined. Germline loops: CDR1 SGHKS, CDR2 YYEKEE (reference sequence). With 0 bases removed from V and 9 bases from J, the gap between germline ends came to 10 bases. The length of the CDR3 is 13 residues. The DNA of the CDR3 is TGTGCCAGCAGCTTGGATTCGCCCGGTGAGCAGTTCTTC. Its protein product is CASSLDSPGEQFF.

The chain is built from TRBV4-3 and TRBJ1-2, with 10 positions matching TRBD1. Trimming cost V 6 bases and J 6 bases; bases outside gene matches: 19. The CDR3 runs to 18 residues. Germline-derived CDR1 and CDR2 are LGHNA and YSLEER. In DNA form, the CDR3 reads TGCGCCAGCAGGTCCACTTTGCGAACGACAGGGGGCGGTGATGGCTACACCTTC. Encoded protein: CASRSTLRTTGGGDGYTF.

The genes are TRBV18 and TRBJ2-3; perhaps TRBD2 as D (6 bases). CDR1 and CDR2 from the germline V gene are KGHSH and LQKENI. V lost 4 bases and J 2 bases, leaving 16 bases between the germline ends. This CDR3 region has 16 residues. The CDR3 DNA sequence: TGTGCCAGCTCACAATCGGCGGGGCTGATCACAGATACGCAGTATTTT. It is translated as CASSQSAGLITDTQYF.

This sequence joins TRBV27 and TRBJ2-7; D gene uncertain. Germline values: CDR1 MNHEY, CDR2 SMNVEV (reference sequence). CDR3 length: 12 amino acids. Trimming shortened V by 5 bases and J by 5 bases, and 10 bases separated the two germline ends. CDR3 loop: CASSTHKNEQYF. CDR3 nucleotide sequence: TGTGCCAGCAGTACACATAAGAACGAGCAGTACTTC.

The V call is TRBV2, the J call TRBJ2-7; TRBD2 aligns across 7 bases. Losses at the gene ends were 9 bases for V and 4 bases for J; bases not matched to a gene: 12. The V gene's germline CDR1 is SNHLY and CDR2 FYNNEI. The CDR3 is 14 residues long. The CDR3 spells CASAELAESYEQYF. The CDR3 DNA reads TGTGCCAGTGCGGAGCTAGCGGAGTCATACGAGCAGTACTTC. Full variable domain (outside the CDR3, taken from reference TRBV2 and TRBJ2-7): EPEVTQTPSHQVTQMGQEVILRCVPISNHLYFYWYRQILGQKVEFLVSFYNNEISEKSEIFDDQFSVERPDGSNFTLKIRSTKLEDSAMYFCASAELAESYEQYFGPGTRLTVT.

The chain uses TRBV28 and TRBJ2-7, with 8 bases lining up with TRBD1. Per germline, CDR1 MDHEN and CDR2 SYDVKM. The junction had 7 bases not matched to a gene; V was cut back by 3 bases and J by 3 bases. The CDR3 totals 15 residues. The CDR3 here is CASSFPVGQGYEQYF. The CDR3 nucleotides are TGTGCCAGCAGTTTCCCCGTTGGACAGGGCTACGAGCAGTACTTC.

This chain links TRBV30 with TRBJ1-5, with unresolved D. The CDR3 loop spans 12 amino acids. Germline CDR1 reads GTSNPN; CDR2 reads SVGIG (reference sequence). V was trimmed by 4 bases and J by 4 bases, leaving 8 bases between them. CDR3 in DNA: TGTGCCTGGACTATTGAGAATCAGCCCCAGCATTTT. It codes for CAWTIENQPQHF. Using reference TRBV30 and TRBJ1-5 for the parts outside the CDR3, the full variable domain is SQTIHQWPATLVQPVGSPLSLECTVEGTSNPNLYWYRQAAGRGLQLLFYSVGIGQISSEVPQNLSASRPQDRQFILSSKKLLLSDSGFYLCAWTIENQPQHFGDGTRLSIL.

V gene TRBV2 combines with J gene TRBJ2-7; D not resolved. This CDR3 has 16 residues. V lost 7 bases to trimming and J lost 1 base, with 20 bases between them. Germline-derived CDR1 and CDR2 are SNHLY and FYNNEI. CDR3 coding DNA: TGTGCCAGCATTCGAAGCCGTGAGGTTATGTCCTACGAGCAGTACTTC. It translates to CASIRSREVMSYEQYF.